The clone carrying this TCR beta chain was counted between two and nine times. Its target is unknown. Preparing the TCRbeta library involved the use of unique molecular identifiers. TCRdb reanalysed the PCR reads using MiXCR and keeps one entry per CDR3 protein. The table includes 300,000 to 350,000 distinct CDR3 sequences, roughly 25% detected once. This specimen comes from a study of T-cell reconstitution after alpha-beta-depleted transplantation in children. General observations from the study: About two months after transplant, alpha-beta T cells reportedly came from several hundred expanded graft clones.

V was cut by 4 bases and J by 0 bases, with 8 bases left in between. The length of the CDR3 is 14 residues. Germline V gene sequence: CDR1 SGHRS, CDR2 YFSETQ. The sample in question was PBMCs, mostly from graft donor cells, obtained 180 days after TCRalphabeta/CD19-depleted stem cell transplant. This clonotype was sampled from a male patient younger than 18 who had a stem cell transplant for acute lymphoblastic leukemia, so the T cells may come from the graft donor. The chain links TRBV5-1 to TRBJ2-4; D perhaps matches TRBD2 (5 bases). The CDR3 DNA reads TGCGCCAGCAGCCGGGATCTAGCCAAAAACATTCAGTACTTC. As protein: CASSRDLAKNIQYF.